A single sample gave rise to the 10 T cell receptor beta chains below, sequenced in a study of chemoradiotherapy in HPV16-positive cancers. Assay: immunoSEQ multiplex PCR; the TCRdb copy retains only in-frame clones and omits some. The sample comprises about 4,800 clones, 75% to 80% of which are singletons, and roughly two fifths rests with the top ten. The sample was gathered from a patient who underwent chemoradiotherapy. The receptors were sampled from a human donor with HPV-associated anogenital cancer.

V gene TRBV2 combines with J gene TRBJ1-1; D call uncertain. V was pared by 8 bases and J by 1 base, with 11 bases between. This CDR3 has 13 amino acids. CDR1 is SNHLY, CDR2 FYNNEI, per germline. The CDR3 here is CASGVGPNTEAFF. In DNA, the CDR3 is TGTGCCAGCGGTGTAGGACCGAACACTGAAGCTTTCTTT.

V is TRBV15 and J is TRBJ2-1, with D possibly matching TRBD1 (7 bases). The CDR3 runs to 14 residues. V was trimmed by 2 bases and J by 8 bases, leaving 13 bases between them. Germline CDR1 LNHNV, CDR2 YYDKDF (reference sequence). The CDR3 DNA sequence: TGTGCCACCAGCAGACGATCCAGGGGGGATGAGCAGTTCTTC. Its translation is CATSRRSRGDEQFF.

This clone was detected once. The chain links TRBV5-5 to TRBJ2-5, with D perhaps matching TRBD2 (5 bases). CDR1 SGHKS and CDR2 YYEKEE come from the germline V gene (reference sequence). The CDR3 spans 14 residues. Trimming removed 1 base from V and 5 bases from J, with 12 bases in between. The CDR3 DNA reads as TGTGCCAGCAGCTTGCAGGCGCGCGGGGAGACCCAGTACTTC. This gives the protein CASSLQARGETQYF.

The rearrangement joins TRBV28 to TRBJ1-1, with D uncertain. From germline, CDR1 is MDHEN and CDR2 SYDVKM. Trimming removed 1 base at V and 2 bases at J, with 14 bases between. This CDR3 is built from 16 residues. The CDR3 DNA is TGTGCCAGCAGTTTATTACGGGTGAACGGTAACACTGAAGCTTTCTTT. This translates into CASSLLRVNGNTEAFF.

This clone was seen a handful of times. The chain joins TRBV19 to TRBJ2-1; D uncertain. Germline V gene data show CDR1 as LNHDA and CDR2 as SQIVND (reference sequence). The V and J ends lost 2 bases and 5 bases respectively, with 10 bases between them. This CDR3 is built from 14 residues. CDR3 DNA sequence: TGTGCCAGTAGTATACTAAACCCAAACAATGAGCAGTTCTTC. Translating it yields CASSILNPNNEQFF.

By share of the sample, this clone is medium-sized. The CDR3 bases are TGTGCCAGCACCTATGCCGACAGGGTAGGTTATGGCTACACCTTC. Protein product: CASTYADRVGYGYTF. The chain couples TRBV27 to TRBJ1-2, with TRBD1 identical over 7 bases. Germline-derived CDR1 and CDR2 are MNHEY and SMNVEV (reference sequence). The CDR3 has 15 amino acids. J was trimmed by 5 bases and V by 7 bases; bases with no gene match: 13.

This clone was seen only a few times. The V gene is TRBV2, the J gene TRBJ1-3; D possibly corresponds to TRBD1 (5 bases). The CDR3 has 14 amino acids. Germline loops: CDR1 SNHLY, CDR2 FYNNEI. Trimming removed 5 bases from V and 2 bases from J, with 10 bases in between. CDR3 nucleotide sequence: TGTGCCAGCAGTCCCGCGGGGGCTGGAAACACCATATATTTT. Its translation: CASSPAGAGNTIYF.

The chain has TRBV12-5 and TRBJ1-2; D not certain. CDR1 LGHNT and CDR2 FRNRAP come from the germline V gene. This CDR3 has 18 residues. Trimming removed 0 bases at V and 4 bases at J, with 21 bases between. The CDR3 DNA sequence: TGTGCTAGTGGTTTGGTACACCCCCTTGCAATTTTTGGCTATGGCTACACCTTC. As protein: CASGLVHPLAIFGYGYTF. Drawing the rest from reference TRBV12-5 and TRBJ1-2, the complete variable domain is DARVTQTPRHKVTEMGQEVTMRCQPILGHNTVFWYRQTMMQGLELLAYFRNRAPLDDSGMPKDRFSAEMPDATLATLKIQPSEPRDSAVYFCASGLVHPLAIFGYGYTFGSGTRLTVV.

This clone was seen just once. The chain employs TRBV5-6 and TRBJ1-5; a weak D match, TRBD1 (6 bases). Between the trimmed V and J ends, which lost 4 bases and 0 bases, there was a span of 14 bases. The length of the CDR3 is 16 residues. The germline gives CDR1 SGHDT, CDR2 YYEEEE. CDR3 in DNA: TGTGCCAGCAGCCGTACAGGGCTTAATAGCAATCAGCCCCAGCATTTT. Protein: CASSRTGLNSNQPQHF.

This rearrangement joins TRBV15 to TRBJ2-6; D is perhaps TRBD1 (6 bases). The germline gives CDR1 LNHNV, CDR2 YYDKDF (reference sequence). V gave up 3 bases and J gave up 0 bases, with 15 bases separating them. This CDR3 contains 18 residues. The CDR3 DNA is TGTGCCACCAGCAGCCCCAACAGGGCCCTCTCTGGGGCCAACGTCCTGACTTTC. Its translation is CATSSPNRALSGANVLTF.